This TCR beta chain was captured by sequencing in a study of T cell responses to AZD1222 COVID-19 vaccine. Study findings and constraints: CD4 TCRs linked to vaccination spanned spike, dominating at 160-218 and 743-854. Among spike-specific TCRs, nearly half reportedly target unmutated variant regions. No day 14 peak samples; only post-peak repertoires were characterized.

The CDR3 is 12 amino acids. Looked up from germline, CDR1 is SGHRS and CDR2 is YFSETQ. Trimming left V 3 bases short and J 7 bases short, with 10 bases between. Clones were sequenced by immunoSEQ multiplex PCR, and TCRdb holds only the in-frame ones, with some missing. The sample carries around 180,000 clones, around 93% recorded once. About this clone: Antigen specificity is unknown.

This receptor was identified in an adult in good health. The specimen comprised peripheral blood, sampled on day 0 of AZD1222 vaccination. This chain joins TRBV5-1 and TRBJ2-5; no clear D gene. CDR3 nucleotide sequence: TGCGCCAGCAGCTATAGCTATGGGACCCAGTACTTC. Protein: CASSYSYGTQYF.